Listed here are 25 T cell receptor beta chains from one sample, sequenced in a study of lymphopenia after photon versus proton radiotherapy (dated by TCRdb to about 2019). The library was built by means of the immunoSEQ multiplex PCR assay. Drawn from immuneACCESS, this table holds only the in-frame rearrangements with V and J called that TCRdb kept. Clones are partly lost; checked studies trace under half to an unresolved V gene and leave the rest unexplained. The sample data list tens of thousands of clones, and 86% of these were observed just once. The ten largest clones capture 10% of the sample. The starting material was peripheral blood, obtained from a patient treated with proton-based radiotherapy. These receptors were taken from an older woman with pancreatic cancer. Some clones in this sample may be carry-over from other donors' samples.

The chain recombines TRBV6-5 with TRBJ1-4, with D possibly being TRBD1 (6 bases). CDR3 length: 15 amino acids. The V end lost 1 base, the J end lost 6 bases, and 12 bases lay between the germline ends. Germline CDR1 is MNHEY and CDR2 is SVGAGI. The CDR3 bases are TGTGCCAGCAGTTACTTTTCAGGGGCGGATGAAAAACTGTTTTTT. Its protein product is CASSYFSGADEKLFF.

V is TRBV27 and J is TRBJ1-5; D not resolved. The CDR3 is 14 amino acids. The germline CDR1 and CDR2 sequences are MNHEY and SMNVEV (reference sequence). The V end lost 6 bases, the J end lost 2 bases, and 11 bases lay between the germline ends. CDR3 sequence reads: CASRPRLGNQPQHF. The CDR3 bases are TGTGCCAGCAGACCTCGGTTAGGCAATCAGCCCCAGCATTTT.

The gene calls are TRBV7-3 and TRBJ1-3; no reliable D call. The CDR3 spans 15 residues. Germline CDR1 and CDR2: SGHTA and FQGTGA. V lost 5 bases and J lost 2, with 13 bases in between. The CDR3, as DNA: TGTGCCAGCAGCCTAGCTCCGTCCGCTGGAAACACCATATATTTT. Encoded protein: CASSLAPSAGNTIYF.

This clone came up once. This rearrangement joins TRBV27 to TRBJ2-1; TRBD1 is a possible D gene (5 bases). Germline lookup yields CDR1 MNHEY and CDR2 SMNVEV (reference sequence). The V end was cut by 0 bases, the J end by 4 bases, with 13 bases between. The CDR3 has 16 residues. In DNA, the CDR3 is TGTGCCAGCAGTTTATCGACAGCCTGGCCGTACAATGAGCAGTTCTTC. Protein sequence: CASSLSTAWPYNEQFF.

This clone appeared a few times. The chain employs TRBV18 and TRBJ1-1; D perhaps matches TRBD1 (6 bases). The V and J ends lost 0 bases and 11 bases respectively, with 13 bases between them. The CDR3 is 13 residues long. CDR1 is KGHSH and CDR2 is LQKENI in the germline V gene. The CDR3 loop is CASSPPYQGHAFF. The CDR3 region has the DNA TGTGCCAGCTCACCACCATACCAGGGACACGCTTTCTTT.

Here the CDR3 reads CASKAGLYNEQFF. The CDR3 nucleotides read TGTGCCAGCAAAGCGGGACTCTACAATGAGCAGTTCTTC. This chain joins TRBV25-1 and TRBJ2-1, with 7 bases fitting TRBD2. With V trimmed by 7 bases and J by 3 bases, 3 bases remained unmatched. The V gene's germline CDR1 is MGHDK and CDR2 SYGVNS. CDR3 length: 13 amino acids.

The chain employs TRBV27 and TRBJ2-1; 12 positions agree with TRBD2. CDR3 length equals 18 residues. Germline CDR1 and CDR2: MNHEY and SMNVEV (reference sequence). With V trimmed by 5 bases and J by 5 bases, 13 bases remained unmatched. In DNA form, the CDR3 reads TGTGCCAGCAGTCTCCGCCGACTAGCGGGAGTTATCGACAATGAGCAGTTCTTC. Translating gives CASSLRRLAGVIDNEQFF.

This clone was observed a handful of times. The chain joins TRBV9 to TRBJ1-2; D may be TRBD1 (6 bases). The germline V gene has CDR1 SGDLS and CDR2 YYNGEE. CDR3 length: 13 amino acids. Trimming removed 4 bases at V and 4 bases at J, with 11 bases between. The CDR3 DNA reads TGTGCCAGCAGCCCACAGGGATCCTATGGCTACACCTTC. Its protein product is CASSPQGSYGYTF.

To note about this clone: This CDR3 is also generated by other DNA sequences in the sample. V and J are TRBV10-1 and TRBJ2-1; 11 bases match TRBD2. The trim removed 4 bases at V and 8 bases at J, leaving 7 bases unmatched. The germline CDR1 and CDR2 sequences are WNHNN and SYGVQD (reference sequence). The CDR3 length is 15 residues. Written as DNA, the CDR3 is TGCGCCAGCAGTGTAACTAGCGGGAGAATCGATGAGCAGTTCTTC. Translated, it gives CASSVTSGRIDEQFF.

The V and J genes are TRBV29-1 and TRBJ1-4; 10 bases fit TRBD1. V shed 2 bases and J 7 bases; nucleotides not matched to a gene: 10. The CDR3 loop spans 16 amino acids. CDR1 is SQVTM, CDR2 ANQGSEA, per germline. The CDR3 DNA sequence: TGCAGCGTTGAAACCCTAAGGGGACAGGGGTCTGAAAAACTGTTTTTT. Translated, it gives CSVETLRGQGSEKLFF.

This CDR3 is CASSLTTGQETQYF. CDR3 DNA: TGTGCCAGCTCACTAACTACAGGGCAGGAGACCCAGTACTTC. V usage is TRBV18 and J usage is TRBJ2-5; D possibly corresponds to TRBD1 (6 bases). Germline CDR1 KGHSH, CDR2 LQKENI. V was shortened by 4 bases and J by 5 bases, with 14 bases between the two germline ends. The CDR3 has 14 residues.

J is TRBJ2-5 and V is TRBV19, with a possible D match to TRBD2 (6 bases). This CDR3 has 16 amino acids. Trimming cost V 4 bases and J 4 bases, with 19 bases left between them. Germline values: CDR1 LNHDA, CDR2 SQIVND (reference sequence). CDR3 amino acids: CASSNGKAGSGETQYF. Written as DNA, the CDR3 is TGTGCCAGTAGTAACGGGAAAGCGGGCTCAGGAGAGACCCAGTACTTC.

V gene TRBV7-2 combines with J gene TRBJ2-7; 9 bases align to TRBD2. The germline CDR1 and CDR2 sequences are SGHTA and FQGNSA. This CDR3 is 15 amino acids long. J gave up 0 bases and V 0 bases, and 0 bases lay outside the gene matches. The CDR3 coding sequence is TGTGCCAGCAGCTTAGCTAGCGGGAGCTCCTACGAGCAGTACTTC. Translating it yields CASSLASGSSYEQYF.

This clone appeared once. CDR3 sequence reads: CASSPGQGYGYTF. CDR3 in DNA: TGTGCCAGCAGCCCGGGACAGGGCTATGGCTACACCTTC. The rearrangement uses TRBV28 and TRBJ1-2; 9 bases line up with TRBD1. The CDR3 covers 13 residues. J gave up 4 bases and V 6 bases, and 3 bases lay outside the gene matches. From germline, CDR1 is MDHEN and CDR2 SYDVKM.

This rearrangement joins TRBV6-6 to TRBJ1-2, with no clear D. CDR1 is MNHNY, CDR2 SVGAGI, per germline (reference sequence). The CDR3 contains 12 residues. Trimming left V 2 bases short and J 8 bases short, with 9 bases between. The CDR3 nucleotides are TGTGCCAGCAGTTACGGAACTGCCGGCTACACCTTC. Translated, it gives CASSYGTAGYTF.

The chain uses TRBV5-1 and TRBJ2-3, with D perhaps matching TRBD1 or TRBD2 (5 bases each). This CDR3 spans 14 amino acids. The V end lost 0 bases, the J end lost 2 bases, and 7 bases lay between the germline ends. Germline V gene data show CDR1 as SGHRS and CDR2 as YFSETQ. The CDR3 region is CASSLGGATDTQYF. As DNA, the CDR3 is TGCGCCAGCAGCTTGGGAGGGGCCACAGATACGCAGTATTTT.

This clone was recorded once. Germline is not matched at one junction end, which may reflect a read error. V gene TRBV27 combines with J gene TRBJ1-2, with D unresolved. Looked up from germline, CDR1 is MNHEY and CDR2 is SMNVEV (reference sequence). The CDR3 has 14 amino acids. The CDR3 spells CASSLTGLVRGHTF. The CDR3 bases are TGTGCCAGCAGTTTAACGGGGTTGGTTCGTGGCCACACCTTC.

This chain uses TRBV5-1 with TRBJ2-2, with TRBD2 matching over 13 bases. Germline values: CDR1 SGHRS, CDR2 YFSETQ. The length of the CDR3 is 18 residues. Trimming at V came to 2 bases and at J to 7 bases, leaving 11 bases not matched to a gene. The chain's CDR3 is CASSFGLAGVAGVGELFF. CDR3 DNA: TGCGCCAGCAGCTTCGGACTAGCGGGAGTCGCCGGGGTCGGGGAGCTGTTTTTT.

This clone was recorded once. The chain couples TRBV19 to TRBJ1-2; possible D gene TRBD1, 6 bases. The V end was cut by 7 bases, the J end by 8 bases, with 23 bases between. The CDR3 is made up of 15 amino acids. Germline CDR1 and CDR2: LNHDA and SQIVND (reference sequence). CDR3 DNA sequence: TGTGCCAGTACCTCAACCTTCAAGGGGGTTGGGGGCTACACCTTC. Encoded protein: CASTSTFKGVGGYTF.

The rearrangement joins TRBV23-1 to TRBJ2-6; D remains ambiguous. TRBV23-1 is reported as an ORF; its role is uncertain. The CDR3 is 18 residues long. V lost 5 bases to trimming and J lost 5 bases, with 22 bases between them. The CDR3 spells CASSIDDTQQSRANVLTF. CDR3 bases: TGCGCCAGCAGTATTGACGATACGCAACAAAGTCGGGCCAACGTCCTGACTTTC.

The chain has TRBV6-6 and TRBJ2-2; D gene uncertain. This CDR3 is 16 amino acids long. In germline, CDR1 is MNHNY, CDR2 SVGAGI (reference sequence). Trimming pared 2 bases from V and 8 bases from J, leaving 18 bases between. The CDR3 reads CASSYERPGLKGELFF. CDR3 DNA sequence: TGTGCCAGCAGTTACGAGAGACCTGGGTTGAAGGGGGAGCTGTTTTTT.

The chain couples TRBV6-5 to TRBJ1-1; D not resolved. Germline assignment: CDR1 MNHEY and CDR2 SVGAGI. Deletions cut 4 bases from V and 3 bases from J, with 15 bases between. The CDR3 runs 15 residues. The CDR3 DNA sequence: TGTGCCAGCAGTTTTTTTTTGTCGGCGGACACTGAAGCTTTCTTT. Translating gives CASSFFLSADTEAFF.

This clone has a single count. The chain couples TRBV14 to TRBJ2-7, with D unclear. CDR3 length: 11 residues. The V gene's germline CDR1 is SGHDN and CDR2 FVKESK. The ends were cut back, 2 bases at V and 4 bases at J, with 3 bases in the middle. The CDR3 region is CASSQLYEQYF. CDR3 DNA: TGTGCCAGCAGCCAACTTTACGAGCAGTACTTC.

The chain combines TRBV29-1 with TRBJ1-2, with TRBD1 as a possible D gene (6 bases). The V gene's germline CDR1 is SQVTM and CDR2 ANQGSEA. The CDR3 length is 12 residues. Trimming stripped 5 bases from V and 3 bases from J, with 10 bases between. This CDR3 reads CSVMAGDYGYTF. The CDR3, as DNA: TGCAGCGTTATGGCAGGGGACTATGGCTACACCTTC. The variable domain in full, with the rest retrieved from reference TRBV29-1 and TRBJ1-2, is SAVISQKPSRDICQRGTSLTIQCQVDSQVTMMFWYRQQPGQSLTLIATANQGSEATYESGFVIDKFPISRPNLTFSTLTVSNMSPEDSSIYLCSVMAGDYGYTFGSGTRLTVV.

This chain uses TRBV25-1 with TRBJ2-3, with D possibly being TRBD2 (6 bases). The germline V gene has CDR1 MGHDK and CDR2 SYGVNS. Trimming took 7 bases from V and 2 from J, leaving 13 bases between them. This CDR3 is built from 14 residues. CDR3 DNA sequence: TGTGCCAGCATGGGGCGGGATCTCACAGATACGCAGTATTTT. This codes for CASMGRDLTDTQYF.